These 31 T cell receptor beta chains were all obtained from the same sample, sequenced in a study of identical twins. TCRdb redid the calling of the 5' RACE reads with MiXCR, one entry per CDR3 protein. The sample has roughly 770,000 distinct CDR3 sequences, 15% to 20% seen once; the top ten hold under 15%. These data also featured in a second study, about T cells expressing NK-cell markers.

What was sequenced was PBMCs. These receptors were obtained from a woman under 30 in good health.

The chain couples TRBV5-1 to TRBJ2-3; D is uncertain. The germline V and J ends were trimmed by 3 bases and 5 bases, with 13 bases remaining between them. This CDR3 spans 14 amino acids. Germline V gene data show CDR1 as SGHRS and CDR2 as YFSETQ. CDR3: CASSSRNQIDTQYF. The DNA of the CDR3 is TGCGCCAGCAGCTCCCGGAACCAAATAGATACGCAGTATTTT.

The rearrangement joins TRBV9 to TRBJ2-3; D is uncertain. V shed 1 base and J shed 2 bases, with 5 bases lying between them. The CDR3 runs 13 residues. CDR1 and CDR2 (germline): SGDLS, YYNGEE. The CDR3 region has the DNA TGTGCCAGCAGCGTACAGCACACAGATACGCAGTATTTT. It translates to CASSVQHTDTQYF.

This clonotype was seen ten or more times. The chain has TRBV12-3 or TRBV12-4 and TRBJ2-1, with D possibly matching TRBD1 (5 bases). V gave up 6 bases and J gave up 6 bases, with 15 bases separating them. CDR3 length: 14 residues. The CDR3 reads CASRESTVTNEQFF. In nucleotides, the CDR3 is TGTGCCAGCAGGGAATCGACAGTTACCAATGAGCAGTTCTTC.

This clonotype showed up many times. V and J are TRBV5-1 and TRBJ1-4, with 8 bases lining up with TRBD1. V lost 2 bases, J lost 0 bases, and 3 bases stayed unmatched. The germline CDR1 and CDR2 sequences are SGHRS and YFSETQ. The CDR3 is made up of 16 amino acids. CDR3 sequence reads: CASSFGQGTTNEKLFF. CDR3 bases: TGCGCCAGCAGCTTCGGACAGGGAACAACTAATGAAAAACTGTTTTTT.

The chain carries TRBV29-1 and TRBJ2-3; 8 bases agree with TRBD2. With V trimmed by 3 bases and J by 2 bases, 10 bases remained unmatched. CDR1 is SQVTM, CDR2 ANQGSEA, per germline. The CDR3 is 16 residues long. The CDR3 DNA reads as TGCAGCGTTGAGAGACCGACTAGCGAATACACAGATACGCAGTATTTT. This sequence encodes CSVERPTSEYTDTQYF.

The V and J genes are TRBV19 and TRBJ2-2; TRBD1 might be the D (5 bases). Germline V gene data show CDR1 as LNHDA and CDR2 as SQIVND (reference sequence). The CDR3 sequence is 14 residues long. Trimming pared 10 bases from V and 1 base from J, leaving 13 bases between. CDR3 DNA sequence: TGTGCCACCTTAGGACAAAAGAACACCGGGGAGCTGTTTTTT. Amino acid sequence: CATLGQKNTGELFF.

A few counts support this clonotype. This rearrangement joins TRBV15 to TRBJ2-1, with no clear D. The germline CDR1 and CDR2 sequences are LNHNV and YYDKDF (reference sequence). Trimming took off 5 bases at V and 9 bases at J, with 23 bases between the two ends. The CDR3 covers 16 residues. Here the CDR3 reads CATSAGGKGLLGEQFF. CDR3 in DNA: TGTGCCACCAGCGCCGGCGGCAAAGGGTTATTGGGTGAGCAGTTCTTC.

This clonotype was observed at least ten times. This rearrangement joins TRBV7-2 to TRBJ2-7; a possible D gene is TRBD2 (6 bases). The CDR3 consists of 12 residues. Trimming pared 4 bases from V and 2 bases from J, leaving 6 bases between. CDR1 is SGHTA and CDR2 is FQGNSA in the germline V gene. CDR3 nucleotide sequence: TGTGCCAGCAGCTCTAGCGCCTACGAGCAGTACTTC. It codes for CASSSSAYEQYF.

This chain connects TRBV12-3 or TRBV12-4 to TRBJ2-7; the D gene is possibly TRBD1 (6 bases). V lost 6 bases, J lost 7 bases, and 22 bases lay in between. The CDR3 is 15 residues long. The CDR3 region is CASRSYLDRATEQYF. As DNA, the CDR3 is TGTGCCAGCAGATCATATCTGGACAGAGCCACGGAGCAGTACTTC.

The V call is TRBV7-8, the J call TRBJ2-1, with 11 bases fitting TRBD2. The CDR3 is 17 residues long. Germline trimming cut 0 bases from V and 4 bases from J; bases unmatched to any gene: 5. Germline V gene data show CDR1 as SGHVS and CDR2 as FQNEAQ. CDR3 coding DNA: TGTGCCAGCAGCTTAGCGGGACTAGCGGTCGATTACAATGAGCAGTTCTTC. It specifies CASSLAGLAVDYNEQFF.

CDR3 bases: TGCAGTGCACCGATCGGGGGCCTCACAGATACGCAGTATTTT. It encodes CSAPIGGLTDTQYF. V gene TRBV20-1 combines with J gene TRBJ2-3, with D tentatively TRBD1 or TRBD2 (6 bases each). Germline V gene data show CDR1 as DFQATT and CDR2 as SNEGSKA (reference sequence). Trimming took off 6 bases at V and 2 bases at J, with 15 bases between the two ends. The CDR3 consists of 14 residues.

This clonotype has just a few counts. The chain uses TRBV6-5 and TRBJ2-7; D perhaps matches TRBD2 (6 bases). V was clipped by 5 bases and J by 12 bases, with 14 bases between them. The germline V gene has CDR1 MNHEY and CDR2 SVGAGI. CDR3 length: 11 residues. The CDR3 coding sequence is TGTGCCAGCAGTGGGGCGCGCGGGGCGTACTTC. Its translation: CASSGARGAYF.

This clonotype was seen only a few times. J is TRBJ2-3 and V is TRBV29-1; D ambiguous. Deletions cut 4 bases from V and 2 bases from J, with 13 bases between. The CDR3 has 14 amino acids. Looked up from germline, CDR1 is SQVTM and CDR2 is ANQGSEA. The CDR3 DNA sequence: TGCAGCGTTGCCTCCGGGTCCACCACAGATACGCAGTATTTT. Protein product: CSVASGSTTDTQYF.

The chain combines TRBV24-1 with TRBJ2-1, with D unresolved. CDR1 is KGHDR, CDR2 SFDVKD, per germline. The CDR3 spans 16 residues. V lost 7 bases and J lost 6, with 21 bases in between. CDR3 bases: TGTGCCACCAGCGATAGGGCCGAGAGGAGTCCCAATGAGCAGTTCTTC. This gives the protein CATSDRAERSPNEQFF.

The CDR3 DNA sequence: TGTGCCAGCAGTATTAGGCAGCAAGAGACCCAGTACTTC. As protein: CASSIRQQETQYF. The chain uses TRBV5-5 and TRBJ2-5; D is unclear. The V end lost 5 bases, the J end lost 2 bases, and 10 bases lay between the germline ends. CDR1 and CDR2 (germline): SGHKS, YYEKEE (reference sequence). This CDR3 contains 13 residues.

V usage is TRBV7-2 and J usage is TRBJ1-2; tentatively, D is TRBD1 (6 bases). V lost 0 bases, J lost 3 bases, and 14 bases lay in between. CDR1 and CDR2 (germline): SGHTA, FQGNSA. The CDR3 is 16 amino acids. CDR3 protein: CASSLAHTGNYYGYTF. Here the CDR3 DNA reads TGTGCCAGCAGCTTAGCGCATACAGGGAACTACTATGGCTACACCTTC.

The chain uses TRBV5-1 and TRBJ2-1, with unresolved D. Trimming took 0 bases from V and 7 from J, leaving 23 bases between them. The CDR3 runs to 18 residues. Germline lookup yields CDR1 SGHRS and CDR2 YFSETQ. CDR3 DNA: TGCGCCAGCAGCTTGGATCGGGTCAGCCAATGGTCTAGAAATGAGCAGTTCTTC. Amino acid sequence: CASSLDRVSQWSRNEQFF.

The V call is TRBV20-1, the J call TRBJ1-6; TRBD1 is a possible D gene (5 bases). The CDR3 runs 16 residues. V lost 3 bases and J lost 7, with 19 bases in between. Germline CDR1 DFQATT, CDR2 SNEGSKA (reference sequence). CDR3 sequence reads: CSARDFGAGLNSPLHF. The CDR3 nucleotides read TGCAGTGCTAGGGACTTTGGGGCAGGGCTAAATTCACCCCTCCACTTT.

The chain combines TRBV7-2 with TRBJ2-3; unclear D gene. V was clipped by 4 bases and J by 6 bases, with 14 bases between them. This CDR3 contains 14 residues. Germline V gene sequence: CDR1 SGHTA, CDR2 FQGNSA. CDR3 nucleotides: TGTGCCAGCAGCTGGACCCCTTTTGCTGATACGCAGTATTTT. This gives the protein CASSWTPFADTQYF.

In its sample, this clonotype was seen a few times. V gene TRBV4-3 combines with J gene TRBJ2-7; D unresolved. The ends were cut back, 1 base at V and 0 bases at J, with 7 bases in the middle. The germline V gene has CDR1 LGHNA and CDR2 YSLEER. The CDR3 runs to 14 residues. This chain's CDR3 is CASSQGVASYEQYF. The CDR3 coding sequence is TGCGCCAGCAGCCAAGGCGTAGCCTCCTACGAGCAGTACTTC.

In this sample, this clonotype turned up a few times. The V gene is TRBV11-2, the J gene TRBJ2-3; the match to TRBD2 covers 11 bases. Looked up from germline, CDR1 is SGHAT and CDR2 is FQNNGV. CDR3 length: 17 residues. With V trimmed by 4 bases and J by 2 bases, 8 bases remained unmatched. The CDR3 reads CASSSLAGGLLTDTQYF. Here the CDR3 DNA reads TGTGCCAGCAGCTCTCTAGCGGGGGGCCTGCTCACAGATACGCAGTATTTT.

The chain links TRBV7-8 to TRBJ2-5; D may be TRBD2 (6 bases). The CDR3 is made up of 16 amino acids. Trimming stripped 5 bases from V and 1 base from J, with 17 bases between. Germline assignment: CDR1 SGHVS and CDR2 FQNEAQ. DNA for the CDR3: TGTGCCAGCAGCCTCCGTGGGGGGAGGTCCCAAGAGACCCAGTACTTC. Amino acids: CASSLRGGRSQETQYF.

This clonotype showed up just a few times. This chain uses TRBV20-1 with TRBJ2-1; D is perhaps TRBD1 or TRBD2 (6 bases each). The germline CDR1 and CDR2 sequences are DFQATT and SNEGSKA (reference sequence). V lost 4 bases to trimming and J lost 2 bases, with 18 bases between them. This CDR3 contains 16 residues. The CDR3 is CSANAVGGGAYNEQFF. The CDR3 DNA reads TGCAGTGCTAATGCTGTAGGAGGGGGAGCCTACAATGAGCAGTTCTTC.

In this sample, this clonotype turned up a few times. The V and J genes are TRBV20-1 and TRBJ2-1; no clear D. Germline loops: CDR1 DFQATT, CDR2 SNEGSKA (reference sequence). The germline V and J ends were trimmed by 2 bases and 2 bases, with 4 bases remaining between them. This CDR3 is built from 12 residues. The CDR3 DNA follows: TGCAGTGCTAGAAGACCCTACAATGAGCAGTTCTTC. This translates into CSARRPYNEQFF.

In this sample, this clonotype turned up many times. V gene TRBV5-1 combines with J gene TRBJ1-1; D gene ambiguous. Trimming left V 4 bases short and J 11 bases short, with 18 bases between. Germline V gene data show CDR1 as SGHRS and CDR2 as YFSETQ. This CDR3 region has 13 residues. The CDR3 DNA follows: TGCGCCAGCAGCCCGACCGGTGTGGTGTTGGCTTTCTTT. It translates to CASSPTGVVLAFF.

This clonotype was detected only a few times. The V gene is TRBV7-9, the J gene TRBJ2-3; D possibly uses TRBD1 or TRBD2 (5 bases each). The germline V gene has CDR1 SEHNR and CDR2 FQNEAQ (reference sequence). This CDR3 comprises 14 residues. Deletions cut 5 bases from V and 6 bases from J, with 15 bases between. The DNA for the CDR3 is TGTGCCAGCAGCGGGCGGTGGGGGAAGGATACGCAGTATTTT. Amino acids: CASSGRWGKDTQYF.

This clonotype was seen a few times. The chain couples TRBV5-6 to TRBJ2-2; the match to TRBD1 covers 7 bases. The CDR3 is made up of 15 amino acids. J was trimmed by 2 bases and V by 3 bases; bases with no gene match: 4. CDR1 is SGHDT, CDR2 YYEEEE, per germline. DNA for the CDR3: TGTGCCAGCAGCTGGTGGACAGGAAACACCGGGGAGCTGTTTTTT. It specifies CASSWWTGNTGELFF.

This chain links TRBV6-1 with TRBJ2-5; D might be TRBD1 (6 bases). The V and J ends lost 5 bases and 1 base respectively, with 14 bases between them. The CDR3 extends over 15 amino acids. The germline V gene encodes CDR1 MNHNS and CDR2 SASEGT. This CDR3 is CASSPWRTAQETQYF. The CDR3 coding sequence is TGTGCCAGCAGTCCCTGGAGGACAGCCCAAGAGACCCAGTACTTC.

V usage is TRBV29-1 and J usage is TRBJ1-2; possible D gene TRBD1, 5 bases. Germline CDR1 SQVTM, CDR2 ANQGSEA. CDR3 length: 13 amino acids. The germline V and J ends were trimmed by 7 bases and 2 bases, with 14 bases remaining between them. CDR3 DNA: TGCAGCGCCAATGGCCGGGGGAACTATGGCTACACCTTC. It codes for CSANGRGNYGYTF.

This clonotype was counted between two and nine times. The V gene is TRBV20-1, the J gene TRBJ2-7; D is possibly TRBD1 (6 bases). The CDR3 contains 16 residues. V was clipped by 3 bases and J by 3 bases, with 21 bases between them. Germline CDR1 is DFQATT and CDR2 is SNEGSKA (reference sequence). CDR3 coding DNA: TGCAGTGCTAGTCCGATTGGGACATTTAGCATCTACGAGCAGTACTTC. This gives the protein CSASPIGTFSIYEQYF.

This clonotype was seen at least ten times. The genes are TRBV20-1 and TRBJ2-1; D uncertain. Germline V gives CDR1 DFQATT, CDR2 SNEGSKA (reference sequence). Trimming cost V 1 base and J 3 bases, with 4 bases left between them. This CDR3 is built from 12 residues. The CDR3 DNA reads TGCAGTGCTAGAGGTATCTACAATGAGCAGTTCTTC. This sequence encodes CSARGIYNEQFF.